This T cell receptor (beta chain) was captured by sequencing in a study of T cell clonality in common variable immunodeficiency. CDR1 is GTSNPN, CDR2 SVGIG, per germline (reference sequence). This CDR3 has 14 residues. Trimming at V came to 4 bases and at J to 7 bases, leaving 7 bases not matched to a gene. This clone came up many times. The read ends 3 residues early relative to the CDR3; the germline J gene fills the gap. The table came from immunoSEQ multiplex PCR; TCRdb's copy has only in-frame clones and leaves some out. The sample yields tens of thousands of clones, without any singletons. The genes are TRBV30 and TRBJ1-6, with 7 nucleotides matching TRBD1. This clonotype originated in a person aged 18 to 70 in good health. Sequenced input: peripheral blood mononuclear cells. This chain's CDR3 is CAWTPGQPNSPLHF. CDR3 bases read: TGTGCCTGGACCCCGGGACAGCCGAATTCACCC.